Sequencing of this TCR beta chain was carried out in a study of T cell responses to AZD1222 COVID-19 vaccine. Study results and limitations: Seropositivity was recorded at baseline in only a handful of AZD1222 recipients. The CD4 TCRs associated with vaccination extended across spike and predominated at 160-218 and 743-854. Without day 14 samples, only post-peak T cell repertoires were studied. Donors were largely white British and mainly female; clonal diversity was possibly underestimated.

Clones were read by immunoSEQ multiplex PCR, and TCRdb kept only the in-frame ones, dropping some. The sample carries 27,000 or so clones, 92% recorded once. With respect to this clone: The antigen is not known.

The clonotype was recovered from an adult who received the AZD1222 COVID-19 vaccine. Sequenced here: peripheral blood, sampled 28 days after the second AZD1222 dose.

CDR3 residues: CASRTGGDNYGYTF. CDR3 DNA: TGTGCCAGTAGGACAGGGGGCGATAACTATGGCTACACCTTC. V gene TRBV19 combines with J gene TRBJ1-2; 10 nucleotides line up with TRBD1. This CDR3 region has 14 residues. Germline CDR1 LNHDA, CDR2 SQIVND (reference sequence). Trimming cost V 6 bases and J 1 base; bases outside gene matches: 2.